One and the same sample provided the 28 T cell receptor beta chains below, sequenced in a study of blood T cells in healthy people across ages. A J-beta primer mix and a sample-barcoded 5' primer were used in a second PCR of roughly 6 to 11 cycles. TCRdb fed the 5' RACE reads into MiXCR, producing one record per CDR3 protein. The profile shows 910,000 or so distinct CDR3 sequences, 45% to 60% of them singletons. The source material was blood. Receptors were obtained from a woman in her sixties or seventies in good health.

This clonotype was counted a few times. The V and J genes are TRBV14 and TRBJ2-1; tentative D call: TRBD2 (5 bases). The CDR3 is 16 residues long. CDR1 is SGHDN and CDR2 is FVKESK in the germline V gene. V was trimmed by 7 bases and J by 0 bases, leaving 16 bases between them. The CDR3 sequence is CASTATTSLSYNEQFF. The CDR3 coding sequence is TGTGCCAGCACTGCGACTACCTCCCTCTCCTACAATGAGCAGTTCTTC.

The genes are TRBV27 and TRBJ1-4, with D unresolved. The CDR3 has 14 residues. Germline V gene lookup returns CDR1 MNHEY and CDR2 SMNVEV (reference sequence). Trimming stripped 6 bases from V and 5 bases from J, with 13 bases between. CDR3 nucleotides: TGTGCCAGCAGCTGGGGTGTTCGGAATGAAAAACTGTTTTTT. Protein: CASSWGVRNEKLFF.

The rearrangement joins TRBV5-5 to TRBJ2-2; 9 bases align to TRBD2. V was pared by 1 base and J by 1 base, with 5 bases of the junction left unmatched. Germline CDR1 and CDR2: SGHKS and YYEKEE (reference sequence). The CDR3 has 17 residues. The CDR3 region is CASSLILAGQNTGELFF. The CDR3 nucleotides read TGTGCCAGCAGCTTGATCCTAGCGGGGCAGAACACCGGGGAGCTGTTTTTT.

This clonotype was found a few times. V is TRBV7-2 and J is TRBJ2-7, with 12 bases identical to TRBD2. The CDR3 contains 14 residues. V lost 4 bases to trimming and J lost 6 bases; unmatched junction nucleotides: 4. Per germline, CDR1 SGHTA and CDR2 FQGNSA. The CDR3 DNA reads as TGTGCCAGCAGCTCGCTAGCGGGAGGGCGCGAGCAGTACTTC. This gives the protein CASSSLAGGREQYF.

This clonotype was picked up a small number of times. The chain is built from TRBV7-9 and TRBJ2-5, with D possibly being TRBD2 (6 bases). This CDR3 has 15 amino acids. CDR1 SEHNR and CDR2 FQNEAQ come from the germline V gene (reference sequence). The V end was cut by 5 bases, the J end by 5 bases, with 18 bases between. The CDR3 DNA reads as TGTGCCAGCAGCCTCCTTACTAGCCTTGGGGAGACCCAGTACTTC. This translates into CASSLLTSLGETQYF.

This clonotype was found many times. The chain recombines TRBV7-2 with TRBJ2-1, with 12 bases fitting TRBD2. V lost 3 bases, J lost 8 bases, and 5 bases stayed unmatched. In germline, CDR1 is SGHTA, CDR2 FQGNSA. There are 15 residues in the CDR3. CDR3 sequence reads: CASSLGLAGGDEQFF. Written as DNA, the CDR3 is TGTGCCAGCAGCTTGGGACTAGCGGGTGGGGATGAGCAGTTCTTC.

The chain carries TRBV7-2 and TRBJ1-3; TRBD1 matches 9 bases. Germline V gives CDR1 SGHTA, CDR2 FQGNSA. Trimming at V came to 6 bases and at J to 5 bases, leaving 8 bases not matched to a gene. The CDR3 is 15 residues long. CDR3 residues: CASSQDRGSRNTIYF. For the CDR3, the DNA is TGTGCCAGCAGTCAAGACAGGGGGTCTAGAAACACCATATATTTT.

J is TRBJ1-2 and V is TRBV7-2; D might be TRBD1 (6 bases). With 7 bases removed from V and 7 bases from J, the gap between germline ends came to 19 bases. The germline CDR1 and CDR2 sequences are SGHTA and FQGNSA. The CDR3 is 14 residues long. In nucleotides, the CDR3 is TGTGCCAGCAACTACAGGGTGATTGGCTGTGGCTACACCTTC. It specifies CASNYRVIGCGYTF. Supplemented by reference TRBV7-2 and TRBJ1-2, the full variable domain reads GAGVSQSPSNKVTEKGKDVELRCDPISGHTALYWYRQSLGQGLEFLIYFQGNSAPDKSGLPSDRFSAERTGGSVSTLTIQRTQQEDSAVYLCASNYRVIGCGYTFGSGTRLTVV.

The CDR3 DNA reads TGTGCCAGCAGTTTATACTCCGCTAGCGGGACCACAGATACGCAGTATTTT. It encodes CASSLYSASGTTDTQYF. This chain connects TRBV28 to TRBJ2-3; 9 positions agree with TRBD2. CDR1 MDHEN and CDR2 SYDVKM come from the germline V gene. The CDR3 length is 17 residues. V was pared by 1 base and J by 2 bases, with 7 bases of the junction left unmatched.

The chain links TRBV6-2 or TRBV6-3 to TRBJ1-5; D remains ambiguous. CDR1 and CDR2 (germline): MNHEY, SVGEGT. Deletions cut 6 bases from V and 1 base from J, with 13 bases between. The CDR3 spans 15 residues. CDR3 coding DNA: TGTGCCAGCAGACATCAGGAGAGAAGCAATCAGCCCCAGCATTTT. Its translation: CASRHQERSNQPQHF.

The CDR3 DNA follows: TGTGCCAGCAGTCCAGCGGACAGCCTAGGCACCTACGAGCAGTACTTC. Amino acid sequence: CASSPADSLGTYEQYF. The gene calls are TRBV6-5 and TRBJ2-7; possible D gene TRBD1, 6 bases. The CDR3 spans 16 residues. Trimming shortened V by 5 bases and J by 2 bases, and 19 bases separated the two germline ends. In germline, CDR1 is MNHEY, CDR2 SVGAGI.

In the case of this clonotype: An end of the junction does not agree with germline; a read error may underlie this. This CDR3 is CAGSTSHGYTF. The CDR3, as DNA: TGTGCCGGGAGTACCAGCCATGGCTACACCTTC. The chain employs TRBV30 and TRBJ1-2, with no clear D. The CDR3 spans 11 residues. Germline V CDR1 and CDR2: GTSNPN, SVGIG (reference sequence).

J is TRBJ2-5 and V is TRBV3-1, with D possibly matching TRBD2 (6 bases). The CDR3 is 14 residues long. CDR1 and CDR2 (germline): LGHDT, YNNKEL (reference sequence). V shed 6 bases and J shed 1 base, with 12 bases lying between them. The CDR3 reads CASSATSPQETQYF. The CDR3 DNA sequence: TGTGCCAGCAGTGCGACTAGTCCCCAAGAGACCCAGTACTTC.

This chain uses TRBV10-3 with TRBJ2-3; 12 bases are a match to TRBD1. Germline lookup yields CDR1 ENHRY and CDR2 SYGVKD. The CDR3 has 16 amino acids. Germline trimming cut 2 bases from V and 4 bases from J; bases unmatched to any gene: 4. The CDR3 DNA reads TGTGCCATCAGTGAGCCGGGACAGGGGGCCTCAGATACGCAGTATTTT. Residues: CAISEPGQGASDTQYF.

The rearrangement uses TRBV3-1 and TRBJ2-3; the match to TRBD2 covers 13 bases. Germline V gene lookup returns CDR1 LGHDT and CDR2 YNNKEL (reference sequence). This CDR3 is built from 18 residues. The J segment lost 0 bases and the V segment lost 4 bases, leaving 7 bases of the junction unmatched. The CDR3 DNA follows: TGTGCCAGCAGCCCTGGACTAGCGGGGGAGATCAGCACAGATACGCAGTATTTT. Protein: CASSPGLAGEISTDTQYF.

The chain uses TRBV5-1 and TRBJ1-2; D unclear. V lost 0 bases, J lost 0 bases, and 12 bases lay in between. The CDR3 sequence is 16 residues long. From germline, CDR1 is SGHRS and CDR2 YFSETQ. As DNA, the CDR3 is TGCGCCAGCAGCTTGGTCAAGCGAGGAACTAACTATGGCTACACCTTC. As protein: CASSLVKRGTNYGYTF.

The chain uses TRBV7-2 and TRBJ2-2; possible D gene TRBD1, 5 bases. With 6 bases removed from V and 4 bases from J, the gap between germline ends came to 9 bases. Germline values: CDR1 SGHTA, CDR2 FQGNSA. The length of the CDR3 is 13 residues. The CDR3 nucleotides are TGTGCCAGCAGTGGGGCCCGCACCGGGGAGCTGTTTTTT. Protein sequence: CASSGARTGELFF.

The rearrangement links TRBV7-2 to TRBJ2-7; 10 bases agree with TRBD2. Germline-derived CDR1 and CDR2 are SGHTA and FQGNSA. The CDR3 sequence is 15 residues long. V lost 8 bases, J lost 6 bases, and 13 bases stayed unmatched. CDR3 sequence reads: CASAREASGRREQYF. The CDR3 nucleotides read TGTGCCAGCGCAAGGGAAGCTAGCGGGAGACGCGAGCAGTACTTC.

This clonotype was seen a handful of times. This chain uses TRBV29-1 with TRBJ1-2; D is undetermined. Germline CDR1 is SQVTM and CDR2 is ANQGSEA. CDR3 length: 16 residues. Trimming pared 4 bases from V and 2 bases from J, leaving 20 bases between. This chain's CDR3 is CSVVAVKGGLNYGYTF. CDR3 coding DNA: TGCAGCGTTGTGGCCGTCAAAGGAGGCCTCAACTATGGCTACACCTTC.

The rearrangement uses TRBV25-1 and TRBJ2-1; D assignment may be TRBD1 or TRBD2 (5 bases each). The V gene's germline CDR1 is MGHDK and CDR2 SYGVNS. The CDR3 sequence is 11 residues long. The germline V and J ends were trimmed by 8 bases and 10 bases, with 12 bases remaining between them. The CDR3 coding sequence is TGTGCCAGCTCCAGCAGGGAGGAGCAGTTCTTC. Protein: CASSSREEQFF.

This clonotype showed up just a few times. The chain recombines TRBV29-1 with TRBJ2-7; the D call may be TRBD1 or TRBD2 (5 bases each). This CDR3 has 14 residues. Germline V gene lookup returns CDR1 SQVTM and CDR2 ANQGSEA. Trimming pared 2 bases from V and 2 bases from J, leaving 13 bases between. The CDR3 bases are TGCAGCGTTGAACCTCCCGGGGCAGCCTACGAGCAGTACTTC. Its translation: CSVEPPGAAYEQYF.

The DNA of the CDR3 is TGTGCCAGCAGTTTTCGCCAGCGGGATGATTATCGGGCCAAAAACATTCAGTACTTC. It codes for CASSFRQRDDYRAKNIQYF. J is TRBJ2-4 and V is TRBV28; TRBD2 agrees at 7 bases. Germline assignment: CDR1 MDHEN and CDR2 SYDVKM. The CDR3 is 19 residues long. V gave up 3 bases and J gave up 1 base; unmatched junction bases: 15. Supplemented by reference TRBV28 and TRBJ2-4, the full variable domain reads DVKVTQSSRYLVKRTGEKVFLECVQDMDHENMFWYRQDPGLGLRLIYFSYDVKMKEKGDIPEGYSVSREKKERFSLILESASTNQTSMYLCASSFRQRDDYRAKNIQYFGAGTRLSVL.

V and J are TRBV24-1 and TRBJ2-3; 9 bases line up with TRBD1. Germline values: CDR1 KGHDR, CDR2 SFDVKD. The CDR3 is 16 amino acids. Trimming took 4 bases from V and 4 from J; bases not matched to a gene: 8. CDR3 nucleotide sequence: TGTGCCACCAGTGACCCCGGACAGGGGATATCAGATACGCAGTATTTT. Protein: CATSDPGQGISDTQYF.

The chain is built from TRBV20-1 and TRBJ1-2; 8 bases match TRBD1. V shed 3 bases and J 5 bases; nucleotides not matched to a gene: 8. The CDR3 sequence is 14 residues long. The germline V gene encodes CDR1 DFQATT and CDR2 SNEGSKA (reference sequence). The CDR3 coding sequence is TGCAGTGCTAGCATGGACAGGGTGGAATATGGCTACACCTTC. This translates into CSASMDRVEYGYTF.

The chain links TRBV28 to TRBJ2-5, with D perhaps matching TRBD2 (5 bases). The J call could be wrong; TRBJ2-7 is a better fit for the DNA end. Germline assignment: CDR1 MDHEN and CDR2 SYDVKM. The CDR3 is made up of 14 amino acids. CDR3 nucleotide sequence: TGTGCCAGCAGCCCACCCAATGGACTCGACGAGCAGTACTTC. Amino acids: CASSPPNGLDEQYF.

This clonotype was detected once. This likely comes from a read error, as the CDR3 has no conserved phenylalanine or tryptophan at its end. The DNA is omitted, as the CDR3 cannot be located on it reliably, and the CDR3 follows TCRdb's listing. The rearrangement links TRBV3-1 to TRBJ2-5; TRBD2, the table's D call, lacks a check against the DNA. Germline-derived CDR1 and CDR2 are LGHDT and YNNKEL (reference sequence). The CDR3 is 17 amino acids in total, end residues counted. CDR3 protein: CASSLSSLRRNGYTFGS.

J is TRBJ1-5 and V is TRBV7-9, with D uncertain. The CDR3 has 14 residues. Germline loops: CDR1 SEHNR, CDR2 FQNEAQ (reference sequence). Trimming pared 5 bases from V and 3 bases from J, leaving 11 bases between. CDR3 loop: CASSIGGSNQPQHF. DNA for the CDR3: TGTGCCAGCAGCATCGGTGGTTCCAATCAGCCCCAGCATTTT.

This clonotype was counted only a few times. The chain uses TRBV12-3 or TRBV12-4 and TRBJ2-7; 7 bases agree with TRBD1. This CDR3 has 15 amino acids. V trimming: 5 bases; J trimming: 2 bases; junction bases outside the gene matches: 9. The DNA of the CDR3 is TGTGCCAGCAGTCCCGTACAGGGGTACCCCTACGAGCAGTACTTC. Its translation is CASSPVQGYPYEQYF.